These 13 T cell receptor beta chains were all obtained from the same sample, sequenced in a study of T cells in Graves' hyperthyroidism and ophthalmopathy. From RNA transcripts, TCR beta CDR3 regions were amplified. A first-round RT-PCR of the TCR CDR3 used the HTBI primer set. TCRdb re-called the multiplex PCR reads with MiXCR, one entry per CDR3 protein. The sample includes more than 300,000 distinct CDR3 sequences, approximately 17% of them seen just once. The sequenced sample was blood. The receptor source for this set is a man younger than 30 with Graves' ophthalmopathy.

The chain carries TRBV7-3 and TRBJ2-2, with TRBD2 matching 14 bases. Germline assignment: CDR1 SGHTA and CDR2 FQGTGA. Germline trimming cut 5 bases from V and 7 bases from J; bases unmatched to any gene: 6. The CDR3 runs 16 residues. CDR3 sequence (DNA): TGTGCCAGCAGCGATGGACTAGCGGGGGGCCTCGGGGAGCTGTTTTTT. Amino acid sequence: CASSDGLAGGLGELFF.

This clonotype has ten or more counts. The chain carries TRBV7-3 and TRBJ1-1; D perhaps matches TRBD1 (5 bases). The CDR3 runs to 13 residues. Per germline, CDR1 SGHTA and CDR2 FQGTGA. Trimming cost V 5 bases and J 3 bases, with 10 bases left between them. CDR3 loop: CASSLGTYTEAFF. In DNA, the CDR3 is TGTGCCAGCAGCCTTGGGACCTACACTGAAGCTTTCTTT.

The table lists this clonotype with many counts. J is TRBJ2-1 and V is TRBV6-1; 7 bases fit TRBD1. V dropped 6 bases and J dropped 7; count of bases not matched to a gene: 0. CDR3 length equals 11 residues. Germline V CDR1 and CDR2: MNHNS, SASEGT. Here the CDR3 DNA reads TGTGCCAGCAGACAGGGGAATGAGCAGTTCTTC. Amino acid sequence: CASRQGNEQFF.

The gene calls are TRBV10-3 and TRBJ1-2; D possibly corresponds to TRBD1 (6 bases). With 0 bases removed from V and 5 bases from J, the gap between germline ends came to 13 bases. Germline CDR1 reads ENHRY; CDR2 reads SYGVKD. This CDR3 comprises 15 residues. The CDR3 protein is CAISESEGHRYGYTF. CDR3 nucleotides: TGTGCCATCAGTGAGTCAGAGGGACATCGTTATGGCTACACCTTC.

On this clonotype itself: A much bigger clone sits one base away, suggesting this may be a read error. The chain recombines TRBV6-1 with TRBJ1-1; a possible D gene is TRBD1 (5 bases). CDR3 size: 16 residues. The germline gives CDR1 MNHNS, CDR2 SASEGT. CDR3 sequence reads: CVSSEVSWGRVAEAFF. CDR3 DNA sequence: TGTGTCAGCAGTGAAGTTTCGTGGGGCAGGGTGGCTGAAGCTTTCTTT.

This clonotype was seen more than once but under ten times. The gene calls are TRBV28 and TRBJ2-2; a weak D match, TRBD1 (5 bases). CDR1 and CDR2 (germline): MDHEN, SYDVKM. Trimming pared 8 bases from V and 4 bases from J, leaving 14 bases between. This CDR3 comprises 14 residues. The CDR3 region has the DNA TGTGCCAGCGCATTTGGCAGGGCCACCGGGGAGCTGTTTTTT. Its translation: CASAFGRATGELFF.

The table lists this clonotype with many counts. The V gene is TRBV28, the J gene TRBJ1-1, with no clear D. V was shortened by 9 bases and J by 0 bases, with 14 bases between the two germline ends. This CDR3 is 14 amino acids long. CDR1 is MDHEN, CDR2 SYDVKM, per germline. The CDR3 here is CASQDLNMNTEAFF. CDR3 nucleotides: TGTGCCAGTCAAGATCTCAACATGAACACTGAAGCTTTCTTT.

The V and J genes are TRBV6-4 and TRBJ2-3; D unresolved. There are 15 residues in the CDR3. Germline assignment: CDR1 MRHNA and CDR2 SNTAGT. The germline V and J ends were trimmed by 0 bases and 4 bases, with 11 bases remaining between them. The CDR3 reads CASSDSFGAPDTQYF. The DNA of the CDR3 is TGTGCCAGCAGTGACTCTTTTGGCGCACCAGATACGCAGTATTTT.

This clonotype showed up many times. This chain uses TRBV12-3 or TRBV12-4 with TRBJ2-1, with D hard to call. V lost 1 base, J lost 3 bases, and 10 bases lay in between. CDR3 length: 15 residues. In nucleotides, the CDR3 is TGTGCCAGCAGTTTAGGCCTCGGCGGCTACAATGAGCAGTTCTTC. Its protein product is CASSLGLGGYNEQFF.

This chain uses TRBV5-6 with TRBJ1-2, with 11 bases fitting TRBD1. V was pared by 1 base and J by 7 bases, with 3 bases of the junction left unmatched. The CDR3 loop spans 14 amino acids. Looked up from germline, CDR1 is SGHDT and CDR2 is YYEEEE. Here the CDR3 DNA reads TGTGCCAGCAGCTTGTGGGGGACAGGGGGTGGCTACACCTTC. This sequence encodes CASSLWGTGGGYTF.

Comment on this clonotype: A much more abundant neighbour one base away suggests this may be a read error. DNA for the CDR3: TGTGCCAGCAGTTTACCAAGGGTGTTAGGCACTGAAGCTTTCTTT. Its protein product is CASSLPRVLGTEAFF. This chain links TRBV12-3 or TRBV12-4 with TRBJ1-1; D is undetermined. CDR3 length equals 15 residues. The V and J ends lost 2 bases and 4 bases respectively, with 14 bases between them.

On this clonotype itself: A read error is possible here, since a much larger clone lies one base away. CDR3 loop: CASSPLLASYNGQFF. CDR3 sequence (DNA): TGTGCCAGCTCACCCTTACTAGCGAGCTACAATGGGCAGTTCTTC. The chain couples TRBV18 to TRBJ2-1; TRBD2 aligns across 7 bases. Germline values: CDR1 KGHSH, CDR2 LQKENI. This CDR3 comprises 15 residues.

This clonotype was recorded a few times. The chain uses TRBV3-1 and TRBJ1-4; D gene uncertain. The length of the CDR3 is 15 residues. The germline CDR1 and CDR2 sequences are LGHDT and YNNKEL (reference sequence). V lost 2 bases and J lost 3, with 10 bases in between. The CDR3 region has the DNA TGTGCCAGCAGCCAATTGGGTCCCCCTAATGAAAAACTGTTTTTT. Its protein product is CASSQLGPPNEKLFF.